The present TCR beta chain was sequenced within a study of T cells in Graves' hyperthyroidism and ophthalmopathy. For the study at large: Any treatment followed the collection of peripheral blood at initial diagnosis. Study findings and constraints: The model forecast ophthalmopathy, anticipating it by a median around 6.9 months before onset. Within blood appeared most thyroid clonotypes that had expanded above 0.001.

TCR beta CDR3 region amplification was performed from RNA transcripts. HTBI primers drove first-round RT-PCR of the TCR CDR3. MiXCR, run by TCRdb on the multiplex PCR reads, gives a single entry per CDR3 protein. The table lists about 710,000 distinct CDR3 sequences, over 15% of them singletons. Thyroid ultrasound, orbital computed tomography, clinical symptoms, and serum thyroxine and TRAb underpinned diagnoses. CDR3 length equals 13 residues. Germline-derived CDR1 and CDR2 are SQVTM and ANQGSEA. V was cut by 6 bases and J by 0 bases, with 12 bases left in between. This clonotype has at least ten counts. Its antigen is currently unknown.

The V call is TRBV29-1, the J call TRBJ2-7; D may be TRBD1 (6 bases). The source material was blood. The sequence was collected from a man younger than 35 with Graves' hyperthyroidism. CDR3: CSVRGLSSYEQYF. As DNA, the CDR3 is TGCAGCGTCAGGGGTCTTAGCTCCTACGAGCAGTACTTC.